One T cell receptor (beta chain) is described in this entry. Its target is not known. The source of the sample is a study of glioma-infiltrating T cells. V was trimmed by 7 bases and J by 3 bases, leaving 10 bases between them. The V gene's germline CDR1 is SNHLY and CDR2 FYNNEI. This CDR3 region has 13 residues. The iRepertoire nested amplicon-rescue multiplex PCR amplified TCR alpha and beta CDR3s from RNA. TCRdb fed the multiplex PCR reads into MiXCR, producing one record per CDR3 protein. The table shows around 350,000 distinct CDR3 sequences, with 41% occurring only once. Notes on the study in general: A blood CDR3 motif signature was depleted in highly divergent patients.

Sequenced: glioma tissue, nonneoplastic brain tissue, or PBMCs (not recorded which). The TCR originated in a human donor with low-grade glioma or glioblastoma, undergoing nonglioma brain surgery, or in good health (not recorded which). V gene TRBV2 combines with J gene TRBJ2-1; a weak D match, TRBD2 (6 bases). The CDR3 nucleotides are TGTGCCAGCATTGGAGGGGACTACAATGAGCAGTTCTTC. Amino acid sequence: CASIGGDYNEQFF.